These 21 T cell receptor beta chains share one sample of origin, sequenced in a study of cytomegalovirus exposure and HLA in healthy donors. TCRdb's copy holds only in-frame clones and misses some; the assay was immunoSEQ multiplex PCR. This table has some 83,000 clones, approximately 95% appearing once. Source material: PBMCs. The receptors derive from a woman under 30 in good health and CMV-seronegative.

The chain recombines TRBV10-1 with TRBJ1-1; 9 bases are a match to TRBD1. From germline, CDR1 is WNHNN and CDR2 SYGVQD (reference sequence). CDR3 length: 15 amino acids. V dropped 2 bases and J dropped 3; count of bases not matched to a gene: 4. The CDR3 DNA sequence: TGCGCCAGCAGTGAGACGACAGGGGGTGACACTGAAGCTTTCTTT. It encodes CASSETTGGDTEAFF.

J is TRBJ1-2 and V is TRBV6-1; possible D gene TRBD1, 5 bases. The germline V and J ends were trimmed by 6 bases and 3 bases, with 14 bases remaining between them. The CDR3 has 14 residues. Germline values: CDR1 MNHNS, CDR2 SASEGT. As DNA, the CDR3 is TGTGCCAGCAGACGACTTACAGGAGACTATGGCTACACCTTC. This codes for CASRRLTGDYGYTF.

V gene TRBV30 combines with J gene TRBJ1-1, with D tentatively TRBD1 (5 bases). The V and J ends lost 5 bases and 5 bases respectively, with 15 bases between them. The germline gives CDR1 GTSNPN, CDR2 SVGIG (reference sequence). CDR3 length: 13 amino acids. This CDR3 reads CAWLEGRGTEAFF. The CDR3 bases are TGTGCCTGGTTGGAGGGGAGAGGGACTGAAGCTTTCTTT.

This chain uses TRBV15 with TRBJ1-3; D may be TRBD1 (6 bases). The CDR3 extends over 18 amino acids. Trimming shortened V by 5 bases and J by 3 bases, and 23 bases separated the two germline ends. Per the germline V gene, CDR1 is LNHNV and CDR2 is YYDKDF (reference sequence). CDR3 DNA sequence: TGTGCCACCAGCCAACAGGGCCCGCTGGCCCACTATGGAAACACCATATATTTT. Its translation is CATSQQGPLAHYGNTIYF. The entire variable domain, with the rest obtained from reference TRBV15 and TRBJ1-3, is as follows: DAMVIQNPRYQVTQFGKPVTLSCSQTLNHNVMYWYQQKSSQAPKLLFHYYDKDFNNEADTPDNFQSRRPNTSFCFLDIRSPGLGDTAMYLCATSQQGPLAHYGNTIYFGEGSWLTVV.

This chain connects TRBV29-1 to TRBJ1-1; D might be TRBD1 (6 bases). The V gene's germline CDR1 is SQVTM and CDR2 ANQGSEA. The V end was cut by 4 bases, the J end by 5 bases, with 11 bases between. CDR3 length: 12 residues. The CDR3 coding sequence is TGCAGCGTTGTACAGGGTTGGACTGAAGCTTTCTTT. Protein product: CSVVQGWTEAFF.

This chain links TRBV2 with TRBJ2-7; D might be TRBD1 (5 bases). Germline CDR1 SNHLY, CDR2 FYNNEI. The CDR3 loop spans 14 amino acids. The germline V and J ends were trimmed by 1 base and 2 bases, with 9 bases remaining between them. CDR3 residues: CASSEGRVTYEQYF. The CDR3, as DNA: TGTGCCAGCAGTGAAGGCAGGGTGACCTACGAGCAGTACTTC.

The chain combines TRBV5-1 with TRBJ2-7; D gene unclear. The V end lost 1 base, the J end lost 5 bases, and 13 bases lay between the germline ends. Germline V gene lookup returns CDR1 SGHRS and CDR2 YFSETQ. The CDR3 runs to 14 residues. The CDR3 sequence is CASSLFQAFDEQYF. For the CDR3, the DNA is TGCGCCAGCAGCTTGTTTCAGGCCTTCGACGAGCAGTACTTC.

The chain uses TRBV11-2 and TRBJ2-7, with TRBD1 matching over 10 bases. Looked up from germline, CDR1 is SGHAT and CDR2 is FQNNGV. V dropped 4 bases and J dropped 6; count of bases not matched to a gene: 6. The CDR3 consists of 14 residues. The CDR3 loop reads CASSSPGQGSEQYF. As DNA, the CDR3 is TGTGCCAGCAGCTCCCCGGGACAGGGGTCCGAGCAGTACTTC.

This chain connects TRBV28 to TRBJ2-3; the D gene is possibly TRBD2 (5 bases). CDR3 length: 12 residues. Germline CDR1 is MDHEN and CDR2 is SYDVKM. The V end was cut by 6 bases, the J end by 6 bases, with 10 bases between. The CDR3 loop reads CASSIKRDTQYF. In DNA, the CDR3 is TGTGCCAGCAGCATAAAGCGGGATACGCAGTATTTT. The full variable domain, rest sourced from reference TRBV28 and TRBJ2-3, is DVKVTQSSRYLVKRTGEKVFLECVQDMDHENMFWYRQDPGLGLRLIYFSYDVKMKEKGDIPEGYSVSREKKERFSLILESASTNQTSMYLCASSIKRDTQYFGPGTRLTVL.

This clone was observed a few times. The chain links TRBV6-4 to TRBJ2-2; the D gene is possibly TRBD1 (5 bases). V dropped 2 bases and J dropped 1 base, with 5 bases sitting between them. Germline CDR1 MRHNA, CDR2 SNTAGT. CDR3 length equals 14 residues. CDR3 nucleotide sequence: TGTGCCAGCAGTGACGGACAGAACACCGGGGAGCTGTTTTTT. The encoded protein is CASSDGQNTGELFF.

V gene TRBV4-3 combines with J gene TRBJ2-4, with 7 bases that match TRBD1. The germline V gene encodes CDR1 LGHNA and CDR2 YSLEER. V trimming: 2 bases; J trimming: 4 bases; junction bases outside the gene matches: 8. The CDR3 is 16 amino acids. CDR3 residues: CASSQSFGTAKNIQYF. CDR3 sequence (DNA): TGCGCCAGCAGCCAATCATTTGGGACAGCGAAAAACATTCAGTACTTC.

The table lists this clone with a count of one. The chain uses TRBV5-1 and TRBJ2-1, with 7 nucleotides matching TRBD1. The CDR3 spans 15 residues. The V gene's germline CDR1 is SGHRS and CDR2 YFSETQ. V lost 4 bases to trimming and J lost 5 bases; unmatched junction nucleotides: 9. The CDR3 nucleotides read TGCGCCAGCAGCATAGGGACAGTTTCAAACAATGAGCAGTTCTTC. Its protein product is CASSIGTVSNNEQFF.

A few counts support this clone. V usage is TRBV15 and J usage is TRBJ1-1; no reliable D call. V shed 0 bases and J shed 3 bases, with 14 bases lying between them. This CDR3 spans 16 amino acids. Germline V gene data show CDR1 as LNHNV and CDR2 as YYDKDF (reference sequence). DNA of the CDR3: TGTGCCACCAGCAGAGATTCCGGGAAGGCCTACACTGAAGCTTTCTTT. Residues: CATSRDSGKAYTEAFF.

The CDR3 bases are TGTGCCAGCAGCTTGTCTCAGGGGAACTATGGCTACACCTTC. Translating it yields CASSLSQGNYGYTF. The chain joins TRBV5-8 to TRBJ1-2; D is possibly TRBD1 (6 bases). This CDR3 has 14 amino acids. The germline V gene has CDR1 SGHTS and CDR2 YDEGEE. Trimming removed 1 base at V and 2 bases at J, with 9 bases between.

The chain has TRBV19 and TRBJ2-2; D possibly corresponds to TRBD2 (6 bases). The V and J ends lost 8 bases and 6 bases respectively, with 7 bases between them. Germline V CDR1 and CDR2: LNHDA, SQIVND (reference sequence). The CDR3 runs 11 residues. In DNA, the CDR3 is TGTGCCAGTCGGAGGGCCGGGGAGCTGTTTTTT. Amino acid sequence: CASRRAGELFF.

CDR3 sequence: CASSLWVGQGGETQYF. In nucleotides, the CDR3 is TGTGCCAGCAGCTTGTGGGTAGGACAGGGAGGAGAGACCCAGTACTTC. This chain joins TRBV7-9 and TRBJ2-5; 8 nucleotides match TRBD1. Germline CDR1 and CDR2: SEHNR and FQNEAQ (reference sequence). The CDR3 is 16 residues long. The trim removed 3 bases at V and 4 bases at J, leaving 10 bases unmatched. The whole variable domain, filled in from reference TRBV7-9 and TRBJ2-5, reads DTGVSQNPRHKITKRGQNVTFRCDPISEHNRLYWYRQTLGQGPEFLTYFQNEAQLEKSRLLSDRFSAERPKGSFSTLEIQRTEQGDSAMYLCASSLWVGQGGETQYFGPGTRLLVL.

This chain links TRBV5-4 with TRBJ2-2; the D is unclear. Germline V CDR1 and CDR2: SGHNT, YYREEE (reference sequence). This CDR3 has 14 residues. V lost 1 base to trimming and J lost 6 bases, with 10 bases between them. CDR3 sequence: CASSLSSPPGELFF. DNA for the CDR3: TGTGCCAGCAGCTTGTCGTCTCCCCCCGGGGAGCTGTTTTTT.

The V and J genes are TRBV4-1 and TRBJ2-7; D ambiguous. Deletions cut 1 base from V and 0 bases from J, with 10 bases between. Germline CDR1 and CDR2: MGHRA and YSYEKL. The CDR3 is made up of 15 amino acids. CDR3 nucleotides: TGCGCCAGCAGCCAAGCGTCAGGTAGCTCCTACGAGCAGTACTTC. This gives the protein CASSQASGSSYEQYF.

V gene TRBV7-9 combines with J gene TRBJ1-3; D uncertain. V was shortened by 2 bases and J by 1 base, with 9 bases between the two germline ends. Germline values: CDR1 SEHNR, CDR2 FQNEAQ (reference sequence). The CDR3 spans 15 residues. CDR3 sequence (DNA): TGTGCCAGCAGCTTAAGGACTGATTCTGGAAACACCATATATTTT. Encoded protein: CASSLRTDSGNTIYF.

The rearrangement joins TRBV15 to TRBJ1-1, with a tentative D call TRBD1 (5 bases). V was cut by 1 base and J by 6 bases, with 15 bases left in between. The CDR3 length is 15 residues. The germline gives CDR1 LNHNV, CDR2 YYDKDF (reference sequence). CDR3 in DNA: TGTGCCACCAGCAGAGGTCGTCAGGGCGGCGCTGAAGCTTTCTTT. The encoded protein is CATSRGRQGGAEAFF.

This clone was observed once. The rearrangement uses TRBV19 and TRBJ1-5; D gene unclear. V lost 3 bases, J lost 4 bases, and 16 bases lay in between. The germline gives CDR1 LNHDA, CDR2 SQIVND (reference sequence). The CDR3 extends over 16 amino acids. Here the CDR3 DNA reads TGTGCCAGTAGTATGGGGAGCAGAACCGTTAATCAGCCCCAGCATTTT. It yields the protein CASSMGSRTVNQPQHF.